This entry features one T cell receptor (beta chain) sequence. Assay: immunoSEQ multiplex PCR; the TCRdb copy retains only in-frame clones and omits some. The sample holds 87,000 or so clones, approximately 90% seen once. Trimming cost V 2 bases and J 6 bases; bases outside gene matches: 10. The CDR3 totals 16 residues. Germline CDR1 reads LNHDA; CDR2 reads SQIVND (reference sequence). The entry originates in a study of OX40 agonist ivuxolimab in advanced cancers. The chain is built from TRBV19 and TRBJ2-1; 7 bases are a match to TRBD1. This sample comprised CD4+ or CD8+ T cells sorted from blood, obtained in a trial of the OX40 agonist ivuxolimab. The TCR comes from an adult with an advanced solid tumor such as melanoma, head and neck, liver or kidney cancer. The DNA of the CDR3 is TGTGCCAGTAGTATATCGAGGGGGCGCATCGGCAATGAGCAGTTCTTC. It translates to CASSISRGRIGNEQFF.